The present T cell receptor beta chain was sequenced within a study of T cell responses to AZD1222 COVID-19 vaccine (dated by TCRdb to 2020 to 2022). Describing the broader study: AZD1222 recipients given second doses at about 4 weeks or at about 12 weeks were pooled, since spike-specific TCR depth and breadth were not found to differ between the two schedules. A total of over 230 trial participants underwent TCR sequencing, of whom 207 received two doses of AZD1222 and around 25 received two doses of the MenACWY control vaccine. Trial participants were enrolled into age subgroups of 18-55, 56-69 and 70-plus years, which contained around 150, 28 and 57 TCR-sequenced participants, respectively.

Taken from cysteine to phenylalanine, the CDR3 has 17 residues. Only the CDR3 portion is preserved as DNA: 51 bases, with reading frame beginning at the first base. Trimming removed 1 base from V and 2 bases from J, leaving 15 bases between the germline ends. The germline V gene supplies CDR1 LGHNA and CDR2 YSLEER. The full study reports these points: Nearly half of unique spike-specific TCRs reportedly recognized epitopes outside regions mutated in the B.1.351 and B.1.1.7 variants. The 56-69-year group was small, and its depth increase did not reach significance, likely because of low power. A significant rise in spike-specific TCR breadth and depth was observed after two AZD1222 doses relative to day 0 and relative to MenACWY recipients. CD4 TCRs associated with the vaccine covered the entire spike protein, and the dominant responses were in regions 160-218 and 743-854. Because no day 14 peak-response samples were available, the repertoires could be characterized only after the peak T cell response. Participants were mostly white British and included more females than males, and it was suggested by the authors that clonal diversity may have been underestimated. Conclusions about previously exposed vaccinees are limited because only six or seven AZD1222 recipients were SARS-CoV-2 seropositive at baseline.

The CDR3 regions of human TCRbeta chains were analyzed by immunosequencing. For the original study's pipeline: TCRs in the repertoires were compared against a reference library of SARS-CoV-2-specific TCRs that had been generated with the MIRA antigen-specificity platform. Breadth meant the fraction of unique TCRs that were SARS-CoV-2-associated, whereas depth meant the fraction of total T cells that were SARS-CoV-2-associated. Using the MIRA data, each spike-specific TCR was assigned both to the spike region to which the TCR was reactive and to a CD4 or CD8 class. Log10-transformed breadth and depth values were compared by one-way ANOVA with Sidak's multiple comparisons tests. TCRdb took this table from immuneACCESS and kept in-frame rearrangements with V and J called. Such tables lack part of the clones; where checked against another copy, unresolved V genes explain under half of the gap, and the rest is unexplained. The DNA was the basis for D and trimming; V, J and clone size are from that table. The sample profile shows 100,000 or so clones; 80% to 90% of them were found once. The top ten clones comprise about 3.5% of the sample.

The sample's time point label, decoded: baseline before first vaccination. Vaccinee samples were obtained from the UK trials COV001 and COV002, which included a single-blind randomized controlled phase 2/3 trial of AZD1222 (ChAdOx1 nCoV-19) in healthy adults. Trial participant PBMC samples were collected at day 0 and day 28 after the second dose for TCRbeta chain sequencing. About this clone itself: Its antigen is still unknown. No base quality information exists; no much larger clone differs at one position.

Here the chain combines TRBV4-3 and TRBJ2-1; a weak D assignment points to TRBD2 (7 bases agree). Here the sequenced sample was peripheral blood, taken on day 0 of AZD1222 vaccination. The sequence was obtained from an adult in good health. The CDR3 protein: CASSQVWAGAPYNEQFF. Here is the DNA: TGCGCCAGCAGCCAAGTCTGGGCGGGGGCCCCCTACAATGAGCAGTTCTTC.